The next 21 T cell receptor beta chains were all read from a single sample in a study of blood T cell repertoires in COVID-19. Profiling relied on immunoSEQ multiplex PCR, and the TCRdb table lists in-frame clones only, not all of them. The sample includes some 400,000 clones, around 91% of them seen just once. Sequencing was carried out using peripheral blood. The receptors shown here come from a man aged 18 to 30 with active or convalescent COVID-19.

V gene TRBV29-1 combines with J gene TRBJ2-7, with TRBD2 as a possible D gene (6 bases). The V gene's germline CDR1 is SQVTM and CDR2 ANQGSEA. The CDR3 extends over 14 amino acids. V lost 6 bases, J lost 2 bases, and 17 bases lay in between. CDR3 amino acids: CSVGYRGAAYEQYF. DNA of the CDR3: TGCAGCGTGGGGTACCGCGGGGCGGCCTACGAGCAGTACTTC.

The CDR3 protein is CATSRDPAGGPGELFF. DNA of the CDR3: TGTGCCACCAGCAGAGATCCAGCGGGAGGGCCCGGGGAGCTGTTTTTT. The chain couples TRBV15 to TRBJ2-2, with TRBD2 identical over 10 bases. V shed 0 bases, J shed 6 bases, and the junction held 4 bases outside the gene matches. CDR3 length: 16 residues. CDR1 and CDR2 (germline): LNHNV, YYDKDF (reference sequence).

This clone was seen just once. This chain connects TRBV6-5 to TRBJ2-3; 8 bases are a match to TRBD1. CDR3 length: 16 residues. The germline V gene has CDR1 MNHEY and CDR2 SVGAGI. V shed 2 bases and J 3 bases; nucleotides not matched to a gene: 7. The CDR3 region is CASSYLQGEGTDTQYF. CDR3 bases: TGTGCCAGCAGTTACCTACAGGGGGAAGGAACAGATACGCAGTATTTT.

The chain couples TRBV4-3 to TRBJ2-3; 9 nucleotides align to TRBD2. The germline V gene encodes CDR1 LGHNA and CDR2 YSLEER. This CDR3 region has 16 residues. With V trimmed by 0 bases and J by 1 base, 2 bases remained unmatched. The CDR3 coding sequence is TGCGCCAGCAGCCAAGACCAGCGGGGGGGCACAGATACGCAGTATTTT. As protein: CASSQDQRGGTDTQYF.

The chain links TRBV29-1 to TRBJ2-3; 12 bases match TRBD2. The J segment lost 2 bases and the V segment lost 7 bases, leaving 7 bases of the junction unmatched. The CDR3 has 15 amino acids. Germline CDR1 reads SQVTM; CDR2 reads ANQGSEA. The CDR3 DNA is TGCAGCGCCGTAGGACTAGCGGGGCCCACAGATACGCAGTATTTT. Its translation: CSAVGLAGPTDTQYF.

The V call is TRBV19, the J call TRBJ1-6; D is perhaps TRBD1 (6 bases). CDR3 size: 16 residues. Germline-derived CDR1 and CDR2 are LNHDA and SQIVND (reference sequence). V dropped 5 bases and J dropped 7 bases, with 18 bases sitting between them. The CDR3 loop reads CASSWTAYRGNSPLHF. The CDR3 DNA reads as TGTGCCAGTAGTTGGACTGCTTATAGGGGGAATTCACCCCTCCACTTT. Combining the CDR3 with reference TRBV19 and TRBJ1-6 gives the whole variable domain DGGITQSPKYLFRKEGQNVTLSCEQNLNHDAMYWYRQDPGQGLRLIYYSQIVNDFQKGDIAEGYSVSREKKESFPLTVTSAQKNPTAFYLCASSWTAYRGNSPLHFGNGTRLTVT.

The V call is TRBV4-2, the J call TRBJ2-7; D gene unclear. Germline CDR1 LGHNA, CDR2 YNFKEQ. V gave up 0 bases and J gave up 3 bases, with 6 bases separating them. The length of the CDR3 is 13 residues. This CDR3 is CASSQDAGYEQYF. In DNA form, the CDR3 reads TGTGCCAGCAGCCAAGACGCAGGCTACGAGCAGTACTTC.

V gene TRBV6-5 combines with J gene TRBJ1-6; the D gene is possibly TRBD1 (5 bases). Germline V CDR1 and CDR2: MNHEY, SVGAGI. The CDR3 extends over 15 amino acids. Trimming cost V 5 bases and J 5 bases, with 13 bases left between them. The CDR3 region has the DNA TGTGCCAGCAGTCGTAGACAGAGAAATAATTCACCCCTCCACTTT. Its protein product is CASSRRQRNNSPLHF.

This sequence joins TRBV6-2 or TRBV6-3 and TRBJ2-3; TRBD2 agrees at 8 bases. The CDR3 covers 11 residues. V shed 5 bases and J 14 bases; nucleotides not matched to a gene: 6. The germline CDR1 and CDR2 sequences are MNHEY and SVGEGT. The chain's CDR3 is CASSDGGAGYF. The CDR3 nucleotides are TGTGCCAGCAGTGACGGGGGGGCGGGGTATTTT.

This chain links TRBV7-6 with TRBJ2-7; D call uncertain. The CDR3 covers 13 residues. Trimming left V 3 bases short and J 2 bases short, with 8 bases between. Germline CDR1 and CDR2: SGHVS and FNYEAQ. The CDR3 sequence is CASSFERPYEQYF. CDR3 bases: TGTGCCAGCAGCTTTGAGAGGCCCTACGAGCAGTACTTC.

The chain has TRBV9 and TRBJ2-1; perhaps TRBD2 as D (6 bases). The CDR3 contains 15 residues. V lost 4 bases, J lost 4 bases, and 15 bases lay in between. The germline gives CDR1 SGDLS, CDR2 YYNGEE. CDR3 protein: CASSPPSGLYNEQFF. The CDR3 bases are TGTGCCAGCAGCCCACCCAGCGGGCTGTACAATGAGCAGTTCTTC.

This clone was picked up one time. The V call is TRBV28, the J call TRBJ1-1; D is perhaps TRBD1 (5 bases). V lost 7 bases and J 12 bases, leaving 18 bases between the germline ends. This CDR3 is 12 amino acids long. The V gene's germline CDR1 is MDHEN and CDR2 SYDVKM. Written as DNA, the CDR3 is TGTGCCAGCACCTCGGGGGGTAATACCACTTTCTTT. As protein: CASTSGGNTTFF. Variable domain in full (rest from reference TRBV28 and TRBJ1-1): DVKVTQSSRYLVKRTGEKVFLECVQDMDHENMFWYRQDPGLGLRLIYFSYDVKMKEKGDIPEGYSVSREKKERFSLILESASTNQTSMYLCASTSGGNTTFFGQGTRLTVV.

The chain couples TRBV28 to TRBJ1-5; a possible D gene is TRBD1 (5 bases). The CDR3 runs to 14 residues. Between the trimmed V and J ends, which lost 8 bases and 3 bases, there was a span of 14 bases. CDR1 is MDHEN, CDR2 SYDVKM, per germline. CDR3 DNA sequence: TGTGCCAGCGGTGACAGCGTCGTCAATCAGCCCCAGCATTTT. Protein sequence: CASGDSVVNQPQHF.

The gene calls are TRBV4-3 and TRBJ1-5; D gene uncertain. The CDR3 loop spans 15 amino acids. V lost 2 bases and J lost 1, with 9 bases in between. From germline, CDR1 is LGHNA and CDR2 YSLEER. CDR3 residues: CASSQKWASNQPQHF. The DNA for the CDR3 is TGCGCCAGCAGCCAAAAGTGGGCAAGCAATCAGCCCCAGCATTTT.

The chain is built from TRBV7-3 and TRBJ2-5, with 9 bases fitting TRBD2. After removal of 3 bases from V and 5 bases from J, the junction contained 4 bases not matched to a gene. Germline V gene sequence: CDR1 SGHTA, CDR2 FQGTGA. This CDR3 is 14 amino acids long. The CDR3 DNA is TGTGCCAGCAGCTTCGGCGGGGGGGCGGAGACCCAGTACTTC. Protein product: CASSFGGGAETQYF.

This clone was counted once. The V and J genes are TRBV6-5 and TRBJ2-7; D uncertain. The germline V and J ends were trimmed by 9 bases and 3 bases, with 9 bases remaining between them. Germline assignment: CDR1 MNHEY and CDR2 SVGAGI. This CDR3 is 11 amino acids long. As DNA, the CDR3 is TGTGCCAGTAGCCCCGACTACGAGCAGTACTTC. Amino acid sequence: CASSPDYEQYF.

This rearrangement joins TRBV6-5 to TRBJ1-5; 7 bases map to TRBD1. J was trimmed by 4 bases and V by 11 bases; bases with no gene match: 8. This CDR3 is built from 13 residues. Germline-derived CDR1 and CDR2 are MNHEY and SVGAGI. The CDR3: CAVQGSLNQPQHF. The CDR3 nucleotides are TGTGCCGTACAGGGGTCCCTTAATCAGCCCCAGCATTTT.

The gene calls are TRBV18 and TRBJ1-2, with D hard to call. The CDR3 loop spans 16 amino acids. The V end was cut by 6 bases, the J end by 0 bases, with 17 bases between. CDR1 is KGHSH, CDR2 LQKENI, per germline. The CDR3 sequence is CASSQDGLSTNYGYTF. CDR3 DNA sequence: TGTGCCAGCTCGCAGGACGGACTATCCACTAACTATGGCTACACCTTC.

The DNA of the CDR3 is TGTGCCAGCAGTTTTTCAGGGGAAGGAGGCTACACCTTC. It codes for CASSFSGEGGYTF. V is TRBV12-3 or TRBV12-4 and J is TRBJ1-2; possible D gene TRBD1, 6 bases. The CDR3 spans 13 residues. V was trimmed by 3 bases and J by 8 bases, leaving 13 bases between them.

The chain is built from TRBV9 and TRBJ2-4; 13 nucleotides line up with TRBD2. The ends lost 1 base at V and 13 bases at J; junction bases unmatched: 11. The CDR3 totals 16 residues. The germline CDR1 and CDR2 sequences are SGDLS and YYNGEE. The CDR3 DNA reads as TGTGCCAGCAGCGTAAAGCCCGCAGGGACTAGCGGGATCCAGTACTTC. Residues: CASSVKPAGTSGIQYF.

V is TRBV18 and J is TRBJ2-7; 12 bases are shared with TRBD2. The V gene end was trimmed by 0 bases and the J gene end by 0 bases; junction bases not matched to a gene: 3. Germline CDR1 and CDR2: KGHSH and LQKENI. This CDR3 contains 17 residues. CDR3 amino acids: CASSPPGLAGVSYEQYF. The DNA of the CDR3 is TGTGCCAGCTCACCACCGGGACTAGCGGGCGTCTCCTACGAGCAGTACTTC.